This record concerns one TCR beta chain sequence. The specificity of this receptor is unknown. Base qualities are not provided; no much larger clone lies one nucleotide away. These data are taken from a study of graft-versus-host responses after intestinal transplantation listed by TCRdb under 2021. Study-level background: Multivisceral, liver-intestinal, or isolated intestinal transplants were received by the recipients. All recipients received anti-thymocyte globulin induction followed by maintenance tacrolimus and steroids for three to four years. After intestinal transplantation, graft-versus-host and host-versus-graft alloreactive T cell clones in the graft, circulation and bone marrow were tracked using bulk TCR-beta CDR3 sequencing. Alloreactive clones were identified by sequencing pre-transplant mixed lymphocyte reaction products and comparing them with unstimulated pre-transplant donor and recipient T cells. A cohort of fewer than 25 intestinal transplant recipients, including one retransplant, was enrolled, and a few patients lacking pretransplant specimens were excluded. A peak of at least 4% donor T cells among recipient peripheral blood mononuclear cells was the definition used for donor T cell macrochimerism. Samples from a few later patients were sequenced in-house on an Illumina MiSeq with MiXCR processing rather than by the commercial service. The research as a whole found: The relatively low number and heterogeneity of intestinal transplant patients limited the conclusions. In patients with donor T cell macrochimerism, the allografts had high GvH to HvG T cell clonal ratios. Early after transplant, peak levels of circulating GvH clones were found to be associated with declines in HvG clones. GvH clones were found in recipient bone marrow, and some of the GvH clones appeared earlier in ileal mucosa or blood, which is consistent with an intestinal mucosal origin.

The time point label of this sample denotes: cells obtained before transplantation from donor or recipient. CD3+CD4+ and CD3+CD8+ populations were FACS-sorted from unstimulated pre-transplant donor and recipient cells taken from spleen or lymph nodes. The library was built by means of the immunoSEQ multiplex PCR assay. For most patients, genomic DNA was isolated with the Qiagen DNeasy Blood and Tissue Kit and sent frozen to Adaptive Biotechnologies for TCR sequencing. For most patients, high-throughput TCR-beta CDR3 sequencing of genomic DNA was performed by Adaptive Biotechnologies. The paper's processing steps were these. Adaptive's ImmunoSEQ software supplied the TCR sequencing data for around 19 patients, while MiXCR and VDJtools were used to process a few other patients. To correct CD4 versus CD8 sorting errors, any sequence found in both subsets at a frequency ratio below 5:1 was removed. CDR3 nucleotide sequences shared between donor and recipient were removed because the origin of such sequences could not be assigned. To count as alloreactive, a clone needed at least 2-fold expansion over unstimulated cells and a minimum CFSE-low frequency of 0.002% (template counts) or 0.001% (read counts). Clones were considered mappable if detected in sequenced pre-transplant spleen, lymph node, or MLR CFSE-low populations of the donor or recipient. Cumulative frequency of alloreactive clones was calculated as a percentage of all sequences weighted by copy number. The immuneACCESS repertoire file appears here via TCRdb, limited to in-frame rearrangements. These files lack a portion of the clones; in checked studies, under half of the deficit traces to unresolved V genes, and the cause of the others is not known. That table supplies the V and J calls and clone size; D and trimming were determined from the DNA. The sample data list around 88,000 clones, and around 86% of these were observed just once. The ten most abundant clones make up about a sixth of the sample.

The source was unstimulated CD8+ T cells sorted from spleen or lymph node cells, collected before intestinal transplant. The TCR comes from a human donor who received an intestinal transplant.

The nucleotides are TGTGCCAGCAGCTTCACAACGACGGCGAACACCGGGGAGCTGTTTTTT. Its coded protein is CASSFTTTANTGELFF. This chain is built from TRBV11-2 and TRBJ2-2; the D gene remains uncertain. V is reduced by 3 bases and J by 0 bases, leaving a spacing of 11 bases between them. There are 16 amino acids in the CDR3, from cysteine to phenylalanine inclusive. Of the read, only the CDR3 DNA is kept; its 48 bases are in frame from base 1. Looking up the germline V gene yields CDR1 SGHAT and CDR2 FQNNGV.